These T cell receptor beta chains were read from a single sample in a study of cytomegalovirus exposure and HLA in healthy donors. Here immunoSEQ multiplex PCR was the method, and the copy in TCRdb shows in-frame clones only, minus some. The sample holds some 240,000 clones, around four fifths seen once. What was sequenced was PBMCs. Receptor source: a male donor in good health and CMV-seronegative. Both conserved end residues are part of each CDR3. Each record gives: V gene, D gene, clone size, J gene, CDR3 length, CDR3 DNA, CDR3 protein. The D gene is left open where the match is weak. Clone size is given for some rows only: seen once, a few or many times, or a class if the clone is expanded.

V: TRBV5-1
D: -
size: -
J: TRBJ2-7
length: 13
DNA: TGCGCCAGCAGCAGCTCGTCAGGGGTCGAGCAGTACTTC
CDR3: CASSSSSGVEQYF

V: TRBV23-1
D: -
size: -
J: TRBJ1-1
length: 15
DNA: TGCGCCAGCACCCAAAACTCCCTCGAGAACACTGAAGCTTTCTTT
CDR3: CASTQNSLENTEAFF

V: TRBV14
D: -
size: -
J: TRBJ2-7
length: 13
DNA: TGTGCCAGCAGCCAAGAGAGGCAATACGAGCAGTACTTC
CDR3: CASSQERQYEQYF

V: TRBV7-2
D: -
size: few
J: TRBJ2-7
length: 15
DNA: TGTGCCAGCAGCTTTACAGGAGGGGTAGCCTACGAGCAGTACTTC
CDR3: CASSFTGGVAYEQYF

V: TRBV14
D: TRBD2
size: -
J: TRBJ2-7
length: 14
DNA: TGTGCCAGCAGCCAAGTCGGGAGGGGCTACGAGCAGTACTTC
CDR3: CASSQVGRGYEQYF

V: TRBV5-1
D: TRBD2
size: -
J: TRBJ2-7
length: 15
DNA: TGCGCCAGCAGCTTGATACCTAGCGGGAGTTACGAGCAGTACTTC
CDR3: CASSLIPSGSYEQYF

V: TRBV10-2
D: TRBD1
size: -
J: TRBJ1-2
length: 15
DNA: TGCGCCAGCACCGATGACAGGGGGGATAACTATGGCTACACCTTC
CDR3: CASTDDRGDNYGYTF

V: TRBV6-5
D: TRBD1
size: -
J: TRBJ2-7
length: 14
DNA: TGTGCCAGCAGTACAGACAGGGGTCCCTACGAGCAGTACTTC
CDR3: CASSTDRGPYEQYF

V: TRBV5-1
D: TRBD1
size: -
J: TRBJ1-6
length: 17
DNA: TGCGCCAGCAGCCGCTTGGGGGACAGGGGGCAGAGTTCACCCCTCCACTTT
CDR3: CASSRLGDRGQSSPLHF

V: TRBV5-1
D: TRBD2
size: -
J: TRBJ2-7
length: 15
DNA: TGCGCCAGCAGACCCATGGGTAGCGGGAGTTACGAGCAGTACTTC
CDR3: CASRPMGSGSYEQYF

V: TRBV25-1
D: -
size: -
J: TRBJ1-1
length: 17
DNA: TGTGCCAGCAGTGAATACTCTGGGGGCCCGATGAACACTGAAGCTTTCTTT
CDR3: CASSEYSGGPMNTEAFF

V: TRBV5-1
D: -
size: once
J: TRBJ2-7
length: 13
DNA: TGCGCCAGCAGCTTCAGAGGGGGATACGAGCAGTACTTC
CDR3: CASSFRGGYEQYF

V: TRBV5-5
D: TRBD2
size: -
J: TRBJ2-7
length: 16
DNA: TGTGCCAGCAGCTTCCATGGACTAGCGGGAAAGGACGAGCAGTACTTC
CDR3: CASSFHGLAGKDEQYF

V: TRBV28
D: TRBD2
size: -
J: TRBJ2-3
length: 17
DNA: TGTGCCAGCAGCCTGGAGATGCTAGCGGGACGCACAGATACGCAGTATTTT
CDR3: CASSLEMLAGRTDTQYF

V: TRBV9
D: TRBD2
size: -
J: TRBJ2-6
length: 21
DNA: TGTGCCAGCAGCGTAGGGCTAGCGGGTTGGGGGGCCCACTCTGGGGCCAACGTCCTGACTTTC
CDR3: CASSVGLAGWGAHSGANVLTF

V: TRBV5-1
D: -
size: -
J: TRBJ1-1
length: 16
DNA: TGCGCCAGCAGCTTGCTATCTTACAGGGAGGGCACTGAAGCTTTCTTT
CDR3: CASSLLSYREGTEAFF

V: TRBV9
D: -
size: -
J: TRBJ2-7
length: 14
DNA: TGTGCCAGCAGCGTAGACCAGAGGCGGTACGAGCAGTACTTC
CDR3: CASSVDQRRYEQYF

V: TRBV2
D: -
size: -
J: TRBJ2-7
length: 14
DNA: TGTGCCAGCAGTGGATTTAGCGGAAACTACGAGCAGTACTTC
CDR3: CASSGFSGNYEQYF

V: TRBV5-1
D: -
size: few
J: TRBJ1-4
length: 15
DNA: TGCGCCAGCAGCTTGCCCGGGGCAACTAATGAAAAACTGTTTTTT
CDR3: CASSLPGATNEKLFF

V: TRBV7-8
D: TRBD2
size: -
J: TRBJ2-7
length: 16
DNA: TGTGCCAGCAGCGGCGTGACTAGCGGGAGGGCCTACGAGCAGTACTTC
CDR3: CASSGVTSGRAYEQYF

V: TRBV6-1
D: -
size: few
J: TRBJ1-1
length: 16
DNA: TGTGCCAGCAGTGAAGGTTATACTGCAATGAACACTGAAGCTTTCTTT
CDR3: CASSEGYTAMNTEAFF

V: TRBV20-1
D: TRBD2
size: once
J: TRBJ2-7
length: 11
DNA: TGCATGACTAGCCGCTCCTACGAGCAGTACTTC
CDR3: CMTSRSYEQYF

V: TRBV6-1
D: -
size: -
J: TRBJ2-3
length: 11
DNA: TGTGCCAGCCAACTAGGGTATACGCAGTATTTT
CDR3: CASQLGYTQYF

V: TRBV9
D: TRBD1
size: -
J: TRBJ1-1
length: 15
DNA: TGTGCCAGCAGCGTAGGGGACAGGGGAAGCACTGAAGCTTTCTTT
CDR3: CASSVGDRGSTEAFF

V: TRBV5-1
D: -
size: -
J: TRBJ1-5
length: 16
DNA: TGCGCCAGCAGCTTGGACGGTTTTGGGGGCAATCAGCCCCAACATTTT
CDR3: CASSLDGFGGNQPQHF

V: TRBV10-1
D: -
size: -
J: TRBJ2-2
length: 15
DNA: TGCGCCAGCAGTGAGGCGGGGAAAAACACCGGGGAGCTGTTTTTT
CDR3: CASSEAGKNTGELFF

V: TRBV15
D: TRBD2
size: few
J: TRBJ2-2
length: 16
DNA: TGTGCCACCAGCCCCCGACTTGGGGGGGTAGGCGGGGAGCTGTTTTTT
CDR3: CATSPRLGGVGGELFF

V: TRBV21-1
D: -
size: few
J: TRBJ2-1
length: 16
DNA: TGTGCCAGCAGCAAAGACGCTAGCGCAGAACACAATGAGCAGTTCTTC
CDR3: CASSKDASAEHNEQFF

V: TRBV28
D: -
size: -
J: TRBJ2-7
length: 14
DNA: TGTGCCAGCAGACGACAGCCTGTCTCCTACGAGCAGTACTTC
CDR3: CASRRQPVSYEQYF

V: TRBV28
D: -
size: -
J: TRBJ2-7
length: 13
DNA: TGTGCCAGTACTGCGCAGCGGGTCGGCGAGCAGTACTTC
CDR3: CASTAQRVGEQYF

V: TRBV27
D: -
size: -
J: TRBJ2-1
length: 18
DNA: TGTGCCAGCAGTTTTCTCTGGCTAGCGAAAAGCTCCTACAATGAGCAGTTCTTC
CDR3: CASSFLWLAKSSYNEQFF

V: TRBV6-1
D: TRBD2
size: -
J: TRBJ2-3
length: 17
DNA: TGTGCCAGCAGTGGGAGAATACTAGCGAATACGGAAGATACGCAGTATTTT
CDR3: CASSGRILANTEDTQYF

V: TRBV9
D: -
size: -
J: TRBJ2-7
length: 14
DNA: TGTGCCAGCAGCGTGGGGACACATCTCTACGAGCAGTACTTC
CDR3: CASSVGTHLYEQYF

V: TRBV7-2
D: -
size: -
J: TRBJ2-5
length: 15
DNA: TGTGCCAGCAGCTTAGGGGCAGGGGATTCGGAGACCCAGTACTTC
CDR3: CASSLGAGDSETQYF

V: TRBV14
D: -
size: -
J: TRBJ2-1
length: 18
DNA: TGTGCCAGCAGCCAAGATACGTCGGGACTCCCGCTATACAATGAGCAGTTCTTC
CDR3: CASSQDTSGLPLYNEQFF

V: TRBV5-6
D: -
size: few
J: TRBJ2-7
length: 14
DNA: TGTGCCAGCAGCTCTGGAGGGTACTGGGTCGAGCAGTACTTC
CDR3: CASSSGGYWVEQYF

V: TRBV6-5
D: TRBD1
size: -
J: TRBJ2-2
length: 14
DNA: TGTGCCAGCAGACAGGGGATCGTACCCGGGGAGCTGTTTTTT
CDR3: CASRQGIVPGELFF

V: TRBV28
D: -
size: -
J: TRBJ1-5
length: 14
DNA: TGTGCCAGCAGTCTCGGTTGGGGGCGTCAGCCCCAGCATTTT
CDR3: CASSLGWGRQPQHF

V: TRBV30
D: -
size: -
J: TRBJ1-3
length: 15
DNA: TGTGCCTGGAATCCAGGGTATTCCACTGGAAACACCATATATTTT
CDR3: CAWNPGYSTGNTIYF

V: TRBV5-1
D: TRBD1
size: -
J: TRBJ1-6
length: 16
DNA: TGCGCCAGCAGCATTGGCCCACAGGGGAGTGATTCACCCCTCCACTTT
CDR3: CASSIGPQGSDSPLHF

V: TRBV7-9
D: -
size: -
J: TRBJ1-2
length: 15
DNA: TGTGCCAGCAGTCCCGTGACAGGAGACAACTATGGCTACACCTTC
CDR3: CASSPVTGDNYGYTF